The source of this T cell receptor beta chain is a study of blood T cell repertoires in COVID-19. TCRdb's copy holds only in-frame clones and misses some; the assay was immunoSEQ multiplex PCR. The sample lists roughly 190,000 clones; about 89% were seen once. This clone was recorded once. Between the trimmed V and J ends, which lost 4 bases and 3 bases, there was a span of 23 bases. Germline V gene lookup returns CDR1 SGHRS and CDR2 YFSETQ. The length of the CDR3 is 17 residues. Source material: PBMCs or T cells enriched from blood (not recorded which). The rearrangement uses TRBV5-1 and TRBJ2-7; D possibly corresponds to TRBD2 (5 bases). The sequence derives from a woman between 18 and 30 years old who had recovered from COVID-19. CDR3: CASSVGFRPEGLYEQYF. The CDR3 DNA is TGCGCCAGCAGCGTTGGTTTCAGGCCGGAAGGACTCTACGAGCAGTACTTC.